This is a list of T cell receptor beta chains from one sample in a study of blood T cell repertoires in COVID-19. Sequencing was performed with immunoSEQ multiplex PCR; in TCRdb, only in-frame clones are kept and a portion is missing. Of 250,000 to 300,000 clones listed, over 85% are singletons. Sequenced sample: PBMCs or T cells enriched from blood (not recorded which). The receptors originated from a woman between 45 and 60 years old who had been exposed to COVID-19. Both conserved end residues are trimmed from each CDR3. Each record gives: D gene, J gene, V gene, CDR3 protein. The D gene is left open where the match is weak.

d_gene: TRBD1; j_gene: TRBJ1-6; v_gene: TRBV7-9; CDR3aa: ASSTAGGDNSPLH
d_gene: -; j_gene: TRBJ2-5; v_gene: TRBV28; CDR3aa: ASSSGDREETQY
d_gene: -; j_gene: TRBJ2-5; v_gene: TRBV2; CDR3aa: ASRPHRGRETQY
d_gene: -; j_gene: TRBJ1-4; v_gene: TRBV7-9; CDR3aa: ASSPGRGASNEKLF
d_gene: -; j_gene: TRBJ1-3; v_gene: TRBV4-1; CDR3aa: ASSRDYRGSSGNTIY
d_gene: TRBD2; j_gene: TRBJ2-3; v_gene: TRBV28; CDR3aa: ASSLSGTRIPIADTQY
d_gene: -; j_gene: TRBJ1-4; v_gene: TRBV19; CDR3aa: ASTTGYEKLF
d_gene: TRBD1; j_gene: TRBJ2-1; v_gene: TRBV7-9; CDR3aa: ASSLAGTGDEQF
d_gene: -; j_gene: TRBJ1-1; v_gene: TRBV4-1; CDR3aa: ASSLGSQRAEAF
d_gene: -; j_gene: TRBJ1-2; v_gene: TRBV19; CDR3aa: ASSIETSYGYT
d_gene: TRBD2; j_gene: TRBJ2-3; v_gene: TRBV7-2; CDR3aa: ASSWGGVSQY
d_gene: TRBD1; j_gene: TRBJ1-2; v_gene: TRBV4-1; CDR3aa: ASSQGTGRRYGYT
d_gene: TRBD1; j_gene: TRBJ1-1; v_gene: TRBV7-8; CDR3aa: ASSLQPRDRVSQAF
d_gene: -; j_gene: TRBJ1-2; v_gene: TRBV28; CDR3aa: ASSFTAAVPRGYT
d_gene: -; j_gene: TRBJ2-7; v_gene: TRBV30; CDR3aa: AWSGSNPYEQY
d_gene: TRBD1; j_gene: TRBJ1-6; v_gene: TRBV2; CDR3aa: ASSVSYRGDNSPLH
d_gene: -; j_gene: TRBJ2-7; v_gene: TRBV6-5; CDR3aa: AGQDSSGEQY
d_gene: TRBD2; j_gene: TRBJ2-1; v_gene: TRBV5-1; CDR3aa: ASSGGLAGINEQF
d_gene: TRBD1; j_gene: TRBJ2-7; v_gene: TRBV6-5; CDR3aa: ASRPDRTSYEQY
d_gene: -; j_gene: TRBJ1-4; v_gene: TRBV25-1; CDR3aa: ASSKLEKLF
d_gene: TRBD2; j_gene: TRBJ2-3; v_gene: TRBV6-6; CDR3aa: ASSPSGTSGGAKY
d_gene: -; j_gene: TRBJ1-3; v_gene: TRBV6-5; CDR3aa: ASRGAGNTIY
d_gene: -; j_gene: TRBJ2-2; v_gene: TRBV19; CDR3aa: ASSIDSASTGELF
d_gene: TRBD1; j_gene: TRBJ1-1; v_gene: TRBV7-8; CDR3aa: ASSLARDRGRSAF